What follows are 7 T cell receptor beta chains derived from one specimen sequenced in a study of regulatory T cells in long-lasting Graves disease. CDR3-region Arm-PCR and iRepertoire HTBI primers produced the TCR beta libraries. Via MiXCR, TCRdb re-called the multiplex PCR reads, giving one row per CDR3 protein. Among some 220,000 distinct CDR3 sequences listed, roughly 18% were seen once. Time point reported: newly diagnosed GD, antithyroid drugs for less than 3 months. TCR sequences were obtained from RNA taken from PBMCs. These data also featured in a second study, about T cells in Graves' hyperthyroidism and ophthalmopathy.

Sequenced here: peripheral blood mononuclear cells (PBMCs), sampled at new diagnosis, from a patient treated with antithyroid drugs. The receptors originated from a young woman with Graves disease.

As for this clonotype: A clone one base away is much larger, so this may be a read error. The CDR3 loop reads CASSTPGTNGEPYF. The CDR3 DNA is TGTGCCAGCAGCACGCCCGGGACTAATGGCGAGCCGTACTTC. V gene TRBV3-1 combines with J gene TRBJ2-7; 7 bases align to TRBD2. The germline V gene encodes CDR1 LGHDT and CDR2 YNNKEL (reference sequence). The CDR3 totals 14 residues.

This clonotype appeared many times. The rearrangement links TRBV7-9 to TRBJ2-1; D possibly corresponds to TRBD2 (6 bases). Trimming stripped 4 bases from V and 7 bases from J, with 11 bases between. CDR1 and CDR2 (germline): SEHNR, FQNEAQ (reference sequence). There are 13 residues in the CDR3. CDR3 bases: TGTGCCAGCAGCTCAAAAGGGAGGAATGAGCAGTTCTTC. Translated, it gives CASSSKGRNEQFF.

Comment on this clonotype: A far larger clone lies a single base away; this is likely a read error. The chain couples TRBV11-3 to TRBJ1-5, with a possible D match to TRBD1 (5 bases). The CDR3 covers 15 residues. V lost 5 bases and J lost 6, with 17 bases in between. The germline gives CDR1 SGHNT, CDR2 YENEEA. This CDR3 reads CASSIGDGAGQPQHF. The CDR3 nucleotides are TGTGCCAGCAGCATAGGGGATGGGGCCGGTCAGCCCCAGCATTTT.

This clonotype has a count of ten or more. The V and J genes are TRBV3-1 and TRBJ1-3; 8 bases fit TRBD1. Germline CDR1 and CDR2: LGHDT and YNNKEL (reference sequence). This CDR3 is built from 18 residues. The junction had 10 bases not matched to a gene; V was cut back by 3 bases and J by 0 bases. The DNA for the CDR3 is TGTGCCAGCAGCCAGACAGGGGCCTTATGGAGCTCTGGAAACACCATATATTTT. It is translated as CASSQTGALWSSGNTIYF. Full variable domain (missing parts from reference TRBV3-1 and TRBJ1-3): DTAVSQTPKYLVTQMGNDKSIKCEQNLGHDTMYWYKQDSKKFLKIMFSYNNKELIINETVPNRFSPKSPDKAHLNLHINSLELGDSAVYFCASSQTGALWSSGNTIYFGEGSWLTVV.

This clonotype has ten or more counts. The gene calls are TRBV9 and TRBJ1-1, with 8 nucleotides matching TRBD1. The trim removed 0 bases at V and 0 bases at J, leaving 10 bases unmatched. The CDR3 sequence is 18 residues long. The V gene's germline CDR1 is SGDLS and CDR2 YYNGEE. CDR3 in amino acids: CASSVAGGTGYMNTEAFF. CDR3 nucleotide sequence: TGTGCCAGCAGCGTAGCTGGGGGGACAGGCTATATGAACACTGAAGCTTTCTTT.

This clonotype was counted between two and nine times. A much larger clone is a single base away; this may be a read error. The CDR3 DNA sequence: TGTGCCTGGAAACAACAGGGTAATGAAAAACTGCTTTTT. Translated, it gives CAWKQQGNEKLLF. The chain employs TRBV30 and TRBJ1-4; TRBD1 might be the D (6 bases). The CDR3 consists of 13 residues. Germline V lookup: CDR1 GTSNPN, CDR2 SVGIG (reference sequence). Looking up the rest from reference TRBV30 and TRBJ1-4 gives the full variable domain: SQTIHQWPATLVQPVGSPLSLECTVEGTSNPNLYWYRQAAGRGLQLLFYSVGIGQISSEVPQNLSASRPQDRQFILSSKKLLLSDSGFYLCAWKQQGNEKLLFGSGTQLSVL.

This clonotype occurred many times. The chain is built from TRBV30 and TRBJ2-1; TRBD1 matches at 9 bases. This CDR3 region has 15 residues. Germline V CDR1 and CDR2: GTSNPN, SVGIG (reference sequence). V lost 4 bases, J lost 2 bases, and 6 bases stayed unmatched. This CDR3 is CAWKTGTGTYNEQFF. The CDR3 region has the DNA TGTGCCTGGAAAACCGGGACAGGGACCTACAATGAGCAGTTCTTC.